A selection of T cell receptor beta chains follows, all from one sample in a study of CD8+ T cells in alopecia areata. TCRdb keeps only in-frame clones here, not all; method: immunoSEQ multiplex PCR. This sample has around 5,000 clones; around 60% occur once, and the top ten carry approximately 10%. Sample: skin, taken at week 0. Receptors originate from a human donor with alopecia areata. Both conserved end residues are part of each CDR3. Fields, in order: J gene, V gene, D gene, clone size, CDR3 protein, CDR3 DNA. The D gene is left open where the match is weak. For some rows the clone size is stated as once, few or many, or as a class when expanded; others skip it.

j_call: TRBJ1-3; v_call: TRBV7-9; d_call: TRBD1; clone_size: .; cdr3_aa: CASSSGGTGGDTIYF; cdr3_nt: TGTGCCAGCAGCTCAGGAGGGACAGGGGGAGACACCATATATTTT
j_call: TRBJ1-1; v_call: TRBV9; d_call: .; clone_size: .; cdr3_aa: CASSVWYSVMGVNTEAFF; cdr3_nt: TGTGCCAGCAGCGTGTGGTACAGTGTAATGGGGGTGAACACTGAAGCTTTCTTT
j_call: TRBJ1-1; v_call: TRBV7-8; d_call: .; clone_size: .; cdr3_aa: CASSLGIQGRGAEAFF; cdr3_nt: TGTGCCAGCAGCTTAGGAATCCAGGGAAGGGGGGCTGAAGCTTTCTTT
j_call: TRBJ1-5; v_call: TRBV4-1; d_call: TRBD1; clone_size: .; cdr3_aa: CASSQEGTGGNQPQHF; cdr3_nt: TGCGCCAGCAGCCAAGAGGGGACAGGGGGGAATCAGCCCCAGCATTTT
j_call: TRBJ2-2; v_call: TRBV6-1; d_call: .; clone_size: few; cdr3_aa: CASSEERWRQNTGELFF; cdr3_nt: TGTGCCAGCAGTGAAGAGAGGTGGAGACAGAACACCGGGGAGCTGTTTTTT
j_call: TRBJ2-7; v_call: TRBV7-9; d_call: TRBD1; clone_size: .; cdr3_aa: CASSLAGQANYYEQYF; cdr3_nt: TGTGCCAGCAGCTTAGCTGGACAGGCGAATTACTACGAGCAGTACTTC
j_call: TRBJ2-7; v_call: TRBV27; d_call: .; clone_size: .; cdr3_aa: CASSLLAGGGGRVEQYF; cdr3_nt: TGTGCCAGCAGTTTATTGGCAGGAGGGGGGGGGAGAGTCGAGCAGTACTTC
j_call: TRBJ2-1; v_call: TRBV7-9; d_call: TRBD2; clone_size: .; cdr3_aa: CASSPIGGGIDNEQFF; cdr3_nt: TGTGCCAGCAGCCCAATAGGCGGGGGGATTGACAATGAGCAGTTCTTC
j_call: TRBJ2-7; v_call: TRBV7-3; d_call: TRBD2; clone_size: .; cdr3_aa: CASTTTYRRGSCEQYF; cdr3_nt: TGTGCCAGCACCACGACCTATAGGCGGGGGTCCTGCGAGCAGTACTTC
j_call: TRBJ1-4; v_call: TRBV5-1; d_call: .; clone_size: .; cdr3_aa: CASSREANEKLFF; cdr3_nt: TGCGCCAGCAGCAGGGAGGCTAATGAAAAACTGTTTTTT
j_call: TRBJ2-5; v_call: TRBV30; d_call: .; clone_size: .; cdr3_aa: CAWNPHQLGETQYF; cdr3_nt: TGTGCCTGGAATCCACATCAACTCGGCGAGACCCAGTACTTC
j_call: TRBJ1-5; v_call: TRBV2; d_call: .; clone_size: few; cdr3_aa: CASSVQGNGQPQHF; cdr3_nt: TGTGCCAGCAGTGTGCAGGGAAATGGGCAGCCCCAGCATTTT
j_call: TRBJ2-3; v_call: TRBV5-1; d_call: .; clone_size: few; cdr3_aa: CASSEQTQGGTDTQYF; cdr3_nt: TGCGCCAGCAGCGAACAGACACAAGGGGGGACAGATACGCAGTATTTT
j_call: TRBJ1-3; v_call: TRBV10-3; d_call: TRBD1; clone_size: .; cdr3_aa: CAISLTGDGNTIYF; cdr3_nt: TGTGCCATCAGCCTGACAGGGGACGGAAACACCATATATTTT
j_call: TRBJ2-2; v_call: TRBV4-2; d_call: .; clone_size: few; cdr3_aa: CASSQEVQGRGELFF; cdr3_nt: TGTGCCAGCAGCCAAGAGGTCCAGGGTAGGGGGGAGCTGTTTTTT
j_call: TRBJ1-1; v_call: TRBV10-1; d_call: .; clone_size: .; cdr3_aa: CASSTGPFAEAFF; cdr3_nt: TGCGCCAGCAGTACAGGTCCTTTCGCTGAAGCTTTCTTT
j_call: TRBJ2-7; v_call: TRBV5-6; d_call: .; clone_size: few; cdr3_aa: CASSVNYEQYF; cdr3_nt: TGTGCCAGCAGCGTAAACTACGAGCAGTACTTC
j_call: TRBJ2-7; v_call: TRBV29-1; d_call: TRBD1; clone_size: .; cdr3_aa: CSVGDRGLPLEQYF; cdr3_nt: TGCAGCGTTGGGGACAGGGGGCTCCCCCTCGAGCAGTACTTC